This section outlines one T cell receptor (beta chain) sequence together with its context. Unique molecular identifiers featured in how the TCRbeta library was prepared. TCRdb re-called the PCR reads with MiXCR, one entry per CDR3 protein. Of about 400,000 distinct CDR3 sequences in the sample, roughly 22% were seen once. With 4 bases removed from V and 4 bases from J, the gap between germline ends came to 15 bases. The CDR3 is 15 amino acids. Germline lookup yields CDR1 SGHRS and CDR2 YFSETQ. These data are taken from a study of T-cell reconstitution after alpha-beta-depleted transplantation in children.

The J gene is TRBJ2-1, the V gene TRBV5-1, with no clear D. The clonotype originates from a human donor who donated a stem cell graft to a child with acute myeloid leukemia. This specimen was PBMCs from the stem cell graft donor, taken from the stem cell graft. This CDR3 reads CASSPRGPFYNEQFF. The CDR3 nucleotides are TGCGCCAGCAGCCCCCGAGGTCCTTTTTACAATGAGCAGTTCTTC.